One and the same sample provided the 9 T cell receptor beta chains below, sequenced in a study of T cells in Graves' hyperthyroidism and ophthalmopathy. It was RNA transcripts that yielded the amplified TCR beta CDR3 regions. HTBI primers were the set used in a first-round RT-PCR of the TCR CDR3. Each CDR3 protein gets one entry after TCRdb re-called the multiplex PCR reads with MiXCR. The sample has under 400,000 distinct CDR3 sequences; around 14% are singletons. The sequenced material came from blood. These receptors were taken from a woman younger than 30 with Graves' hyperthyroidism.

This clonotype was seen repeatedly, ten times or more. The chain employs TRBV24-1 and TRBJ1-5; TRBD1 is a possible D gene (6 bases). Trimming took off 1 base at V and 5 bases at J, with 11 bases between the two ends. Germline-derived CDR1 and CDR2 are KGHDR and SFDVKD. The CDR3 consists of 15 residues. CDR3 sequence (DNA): TGTGCCACCAGTGATTTAGGACAGCGATATCAGCCCCAGCATTTT. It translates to CATSDLGQRYQPQHF.

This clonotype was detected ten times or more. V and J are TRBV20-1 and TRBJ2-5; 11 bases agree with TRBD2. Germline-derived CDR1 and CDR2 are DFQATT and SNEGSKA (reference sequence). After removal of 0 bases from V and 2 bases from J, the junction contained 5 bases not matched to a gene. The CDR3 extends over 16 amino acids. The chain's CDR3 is CSARDWTSGLQETQYF. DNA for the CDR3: TGCAGTGCTAGAGATTGGACTAGCGGGCTTCAAGAGACCCAGTACTTC.

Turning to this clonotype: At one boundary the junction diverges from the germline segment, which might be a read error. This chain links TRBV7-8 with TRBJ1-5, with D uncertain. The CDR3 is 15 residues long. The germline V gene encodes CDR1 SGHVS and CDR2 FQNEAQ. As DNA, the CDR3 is TGTGCCGGCAGCTTAGTCGGAGGCCTCAATCAGCCCCAGCATTTT. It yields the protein CAGSLVGGLNQPQHF. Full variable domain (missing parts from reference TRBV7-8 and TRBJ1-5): GAGVSQSPRYKVAKRGQDVALRCDPISGHVSLFWYQQALGQGPEFLTYFQNEAQLDKSGLPSDRFFAERPEGSVSTLKIQRTQQEDSAVYLCAGSLVGGLNQPQHFGDGTRLSIL.

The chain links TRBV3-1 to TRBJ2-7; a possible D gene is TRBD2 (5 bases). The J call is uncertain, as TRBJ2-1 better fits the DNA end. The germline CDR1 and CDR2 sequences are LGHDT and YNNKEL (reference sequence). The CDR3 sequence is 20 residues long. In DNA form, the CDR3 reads TGTGCCAGCAGCCAAACACGAGGGCGACCTAGTATTCGCACCTCCTACGAGCAGTTCTTC. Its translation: CASSQTRGRPSIRTSYEQFF.

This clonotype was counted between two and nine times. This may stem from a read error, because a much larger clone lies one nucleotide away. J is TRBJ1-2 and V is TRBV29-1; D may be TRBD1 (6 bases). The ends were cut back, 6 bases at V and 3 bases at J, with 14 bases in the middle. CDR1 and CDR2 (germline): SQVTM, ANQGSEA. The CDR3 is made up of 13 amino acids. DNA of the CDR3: TGCAGCGTGGACCCTGGACAGCACTATGGCTACACCTTC. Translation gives CSVDPGQHYGYTF.

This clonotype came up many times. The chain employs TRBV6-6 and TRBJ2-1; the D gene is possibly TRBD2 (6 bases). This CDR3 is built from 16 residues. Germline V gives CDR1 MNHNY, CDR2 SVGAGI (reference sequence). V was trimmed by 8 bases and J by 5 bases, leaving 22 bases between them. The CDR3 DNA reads TGTGCCAGCGAGTTACCGGGACTCCTGGGCAACAATGAGCAGTTCTTC. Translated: CASELPGLLGNNEQFF.

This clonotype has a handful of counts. The CDR3 region has the DNA TGTGCCAGCAGCCCCGGTGGACAGGGGATCGCTGGGGCCAACGTCCTGACTTTC. Amino acid sequence: CASSPGGQGIAGANVLTF. The chain has TRBV7-2 and TRBJ2-6, with TRBD1 matching over 9 bases. V gave up 5 bases and J gave up 2 bases; unmatched junction bases: 10. Germline V gene lookup returns CDR1 SGHTA and CDR2 FQGNSA. This CDR3 comprises 18 residues.

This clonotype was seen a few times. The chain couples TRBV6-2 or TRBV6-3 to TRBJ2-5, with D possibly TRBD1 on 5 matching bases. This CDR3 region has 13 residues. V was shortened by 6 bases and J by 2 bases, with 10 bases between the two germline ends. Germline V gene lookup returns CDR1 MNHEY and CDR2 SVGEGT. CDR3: CASRDSLQETQYF. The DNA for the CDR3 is TGTGCCAGCAGAGACAGTTTACAAGAGACCCAGTACTTC.

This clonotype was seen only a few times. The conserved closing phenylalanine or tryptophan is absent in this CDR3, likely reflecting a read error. The CDR3 sequence is CASSPRRGGAGRSYNEQFL. CDR3 nucleotide sequence: TGTGCCAGCAGCCCTAGGCGGGGGGGGGCGGGACGCTCCTACAATGAGCAGTTCCTC. V usage is TRBV9 and J usage is TRBJ2-1; 9 bases map to TRBD2. The germline V gene encodes CDR1 SGDLS and CDR2 YYNGEE. The CDR3 totals 19 residues. Trimming at V came to 4 bases and at J to 0 bases, leaving 14 bases not matched to a gene.